The 21 T cell receptor beta chains given below trace back to one sample, sequenced in a study of blood T cell repertoires in COVID-19. Generated by immunoSEQ multiplex PCR, the TCRdb table keeps only in-frame clones and is missing some. The data contain around 63,000 clones, around 82% of them singletons. Source material: peripheral blood. The receptor source for this set is a man between 60 and 70 years old with COVID-19, enrolled during active disease.

The chain couples TRBV5-4 to TRBJ2-1; 11 positions agree with TRBD2. The germline V gene has CDR1 SGHNT and CDR2 YYREEE (reference sequence). This CDR3 region has 15 residues. V was pared by 4 bases and J by 7 bases, with 7 bases of the junction left unmatched. The CDR3 sequence is CASSQLAGDLNEQFF. CDR3 DNA: TGTGCCAGCAGCCAACTAGCGGGAGACCTAAATGAGCAGTTCTTC.

The chain recombines TRBV29-1 with TRBJ1-3; no firm D call. Germline V gives CDR1 SQVTM, CDR2 ANQGSEA. Deletions cut 5 bases from V and 1 base from J, with 6 bases between. This CDR3 region has 12 residues. CDR3 sequence: CSVTESGNTIYF. The CDR3 DNA reads as TGCAGCGTTACAGAGTCTGGAAACACCATATATTTT.

The V and J genes are TRBV5-1 and TRBJ2-3; TRBD1 aligns across 7 bases. V was clipped by 3 bases and J by 0 bases; unmatched bases: 7. CDR3 length equals 16 residues. Germline V lookup: CDR1 SGHRS, CDR2 YFSETQ. CDR3 DNA: TGCGCCAGCAGCTCGGAGACAGGGCTCAGCACAGATACGCAGTATTTT. Translation: CASSSETGLSTDTQYF.

The rearrangement uses TRBV16 and TRBJ2-5; D is perhaps TRBD1 (7 bases). Germline V CDR1 and CDR2: KGHSY, FQNENV. This CDR3 comprises 15 residues. V lost 4 bases to trimming and J lost 6 bases, with 18 bases between them. CDR3: CASSPSGGGVKTQYF. The CDR3 nucleotides read TGTGCCAGCAGCCCATCCGGAGGGGGCGTTAAGACCCAGTACTTC.

This clone was counted a single time. V gene TRBV2 combines with J gene TRBJ1-5; D possibly corresponds to TRBD1 (6 bases). Germline loops: CDR1 SNHLY, CDR2 FYNNEI. Trimming stripped 3 bases from V and 3 bases from J, with 9 bases between. The CDR3 is 14 residues long. The CDR3 region has the DNA TGTGCCAGCAGTGACAGGACAGACAATCAGCCCCAGCATTTT. Protein product: CASSDRTDNQPQHF.

The chain combines TRBV11-1 with TRBJ2-3; D is unresolved. The CDR3 consists of 13 residues. Per germline, CDR1 SGHAT and CDR2 FQDESV (reference sequence). The ends were cut back, 2 bases at V and 6 bases at J, with 9 bases in the middle. The CDR3 nucleotides read TGTGCCAGCAGCTTACTAGAAGCGGATACGCAGTATTTT. As protein: CASSLLEADTQYF.

This sequence joins TRBV9 and TRBJ2-5, with D possibly being TRBD2 (6 bases). CDR1 and CDR2 (germline): SGDLS, YYNGEE. Deletions cut 2 bases from V and 1 base from J, with 9 bases between. The CDR3 loop spans 14 amino acids. The chain's CDR3 is CASSVGLSQETQYF. CDR3 nucleotides: TGTGCCAGCAGCGTGGGACTGTCCCAAGAGACCCAGTACTTC.

The CDR3 loop reads CAISGDTDTQYF. The CDR3 DNA follows: TGTGCCATCAGTGGCGACACAGATACGCAGTATTTT. The V and J genes are TRBV10-3 and TRBJ2-3; the D is unclear. This CDR3 comprises 12 residues. The germline gives CDR1 ENHRY, CDR2 SYGVKD. V shed 4 bases and J shed 2 bases, with 4 bases lying between them.

The chain couples TRBV6-5 to TRBJ2-3, with 10 positions matching TRBD2. The V and J ends lost 5 bases and 4 bases, in that order; junction bases with no gene match: 6. Per germline, CDR1 MNHEY and CDR2 SVGAGI. The length of the CDR3 is 15 residues. CDR3 residues: CASSPSGGLPDTQYF. In nucleotides, the CDR3 is TGTGCCAGCAGTCCTAGCGGGGGCCTGCCAGATACGCAGTATTTT.

This rearrangement joins TRBV6-2 or TRBV6-3 to TRBJ1-1; the match to TRBD1 covers 7 bases. The CDR3 length is 13 residues. Germline V CDR1 and CDR2: MNHEY, SVGEGT. J gave up 6 bases and V 5 bases, and 6 bases lay outside the gene matches. The CDR3 DNA reads TGTGCCAGCAGTCACCTAGGGGGCGCTGAAGCTTTCTTT. Translation: CASSHLGGAEAFF.

The gene calls are TRBV7-2 and TRBJ2-7; unclear D gene. Deletions cut 5 bases from V and 5 bases from J, with 13 bases between. In germline, CDR1 is SGHTA, CDR2 FQGNSA. This CDR3 has 13 residues. CDR3 bases: TGTGCCAGCAGCCCCCCGGGTCGCAACGAGCAGTACTTC. It yields the protein CASSPPGRNEQYF.

In its sample, this clone was seen a few times. The rearrangement joins TRBV10-1 to TRBJ2-7, with TRBD2 matching 13 bases. This CDR3 is 19 amino acids long. V trimming: 4 bases; J trimming: 3 bases; junction bases outside the gene matches: 15. Germline V gene sequence: CDR1 WNHNN, CDR2 SYGVQD (reference sequence). For the CDR3, the DNA is TGCGCCAGCAGTGCGGGCCGACCGGGACTAGCGGGGAATTACTACGAGCAGTACTTC. The encoded protein is CASSAGRPGLAGNYYEQYF.

The chain recombines TRBV24-1 with TRBJ1-5; 8 positions match TRBD1. This CDR3 has 16 amino acids. V dropped 3 bases and J dropped 4; count of bases not matched to a gene: 7. The germline gives CDR1 KGHDR, CDR2 SFDVKD. The CDR3 here is CATSDTGQGGNQPQHF. In DNA, the CDR3 is TGTGCCACCAGTGATACCGGACAGGGAGGGAATCAGCCCCAGCATTTT.

The chain recombines TRBV7-6 with TRBJ2-1; perhaps TRBD2 as D (5 bases). This CDR3 has 15 residues. V lost 0 bases and J 2 bases, leaving 8 bases between the germline ends. Germline V gene lookup returns CDR1 SGHVS and CDR2 FNYEAQ. The chain's CDR3 is CASSLAGVAYNEQFF. CDR3 coding DNA: TGTGCCAGCAGCTTAGCCGGGGTTGCCTACAATGAGCAGTTCTTC.

The J gene is TRBJ1-3, the V gene TRBV9; no clear D. This CDR3 is built from 13 residues. The V gene's germline CDR1 is SGDLS and CDR2 YYNGEE. V was clipped by 0 bases and J by 5 bases, with 6 bases between them. CDR3 sequence (DNA): TGTGCCAGCAGCGTAGATTATAGAAACACCATATATTTT. Its protein product is CASSVDYRNTIYF.

This sequence joins TRBV29-1 and TRBJ1-2, with D unresolved. V was trimmed by 1 base and J by 6 bases, leaving 15 bases between them. Per the germline V gene, CDR1 is SQVTM and CDR2 is ANQGSEA. The CDR3 spans 14 residues. This CDR3 is CSVEGGSSDNGYTF. The CDR3 region has the DNA TGCAGCGTTGAAGGTGGATCCTCCGACAATGGCTACACCTTC.

V is TRBV12-3 or TRBV12-4 and J is TRBJ1-1; possibly TRBD1 for D (5 bases). The CDR3 totals 13 residues. V lost 5 bases and J 11 bases, leaving 18 bases between the germline ends. The CDR3 DNA follows: TGTGCCAGCAGTATACAGGAGAGGCTCGCCGCTTTCTTT. Encoded protein: CASSIQERLAAFF.

This clone was observed a few times. The chain combines TRBV19 with TRBJ2-2; TRBD2 aligns across 11 bases. CDR1 LNHDA and CDR2 SQIVND come from the germline V gene (reference sequence). V was pared by 4 bases and J by 1 base, with 11 bases of the junction left unmatched. This CDR3 has 19 residues. CDR3 in DNA: TGTGCCAGTAGTAAAGGGGTAGCGGGAGGGCCTGGGAACACCGGGGAGCTGTTTTTT. Protein: CASSKGVAGGPGNTGELFF.

This clone was seen only once. The V and J genes are TRBV28 and TRBJ1-1, with TRBD1 matching 12 bases. In germline, CDR1 is MDHEN, CDR2 SYDVKM. This CDR3 spans 17 amino acids. With 5 bases clipped from V and 3 bases from J, the junction kept 10 bases outside the gene matches. The CDR3 spells CASSAIGTGGGYTEAFF. CDR3 nucleotide sequence: TGTGCCAGCAGTGCCATCGGGACAGGGGGCGGGTACACTGAAGCTTTCTTT.

This chain joins TRBV11-1 and TRBJ2-2; D possibly corresponds to TRBD1 (5 bases). The CDR3 loop spans 12 amino acids. Germline CDR1 and CDR2: SGHAT and FQDESV (reference sequence). Trimming removed 5 bases at V and 5 bases at J, with 6 bases between. This CDR3 is CASSRTTGELFF. The CDR3 DNA is TGTGCCAGCAGCCGGACAACCGGGGAGCTGTTTTTT.

To note about this clone: The same CDR3 also results from other DNA sequences found in this sample. The chain joins TRBV15 to TRBJ2-5; TRBD1 is a possible D gene (5 bases). Looked up from germline, CDR1 is LNHNV and CDR2 is YYDKDF (reference sequence). With 0 bases removed from V and 6 bases from J, the gap between germline ends came to 11 bases. This CDR3 is built from 14 residues. DNA for the CDR3: TGTGCCACCAGCAGAGATCTGGCAGGGAAGACCCAGTACTTC. It encodes CATSRDLAGKTQYF.